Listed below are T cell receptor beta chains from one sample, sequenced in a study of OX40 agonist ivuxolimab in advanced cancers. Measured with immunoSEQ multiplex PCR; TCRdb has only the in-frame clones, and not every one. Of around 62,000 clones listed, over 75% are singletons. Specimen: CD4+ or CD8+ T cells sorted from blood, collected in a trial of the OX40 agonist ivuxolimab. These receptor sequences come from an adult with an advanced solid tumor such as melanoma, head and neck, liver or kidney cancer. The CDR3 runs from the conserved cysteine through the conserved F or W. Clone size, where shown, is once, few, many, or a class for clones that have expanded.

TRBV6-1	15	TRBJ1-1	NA	CASSDGSLQDTEAFF
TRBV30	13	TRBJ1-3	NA	CAWSPGTGNTIYF
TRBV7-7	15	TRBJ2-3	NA	CASSRDRASTDTQYF
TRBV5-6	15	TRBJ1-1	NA	CASTWTGGRNTEAFF
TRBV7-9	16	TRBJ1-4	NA	CASSLGTLVSNEKLFF
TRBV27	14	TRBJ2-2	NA	CASSTGVWTGELFF
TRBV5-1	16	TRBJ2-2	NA	CASSLAGAANTGELFF
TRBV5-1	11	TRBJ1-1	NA	CASQRDTEAFF
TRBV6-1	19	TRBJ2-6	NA	CASSDRGRGWVSGANVLTF
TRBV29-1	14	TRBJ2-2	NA	CSGRTGWNTGELFF
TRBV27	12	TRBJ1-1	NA	CASSFKGTEAFF
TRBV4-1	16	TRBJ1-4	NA	CASSQVEAGINEKLFF
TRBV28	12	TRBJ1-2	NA	CASSGTNYGYTF
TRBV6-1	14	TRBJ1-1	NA	CASTSGQGRTEAFF
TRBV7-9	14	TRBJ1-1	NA	CASSQGQGNTEAFF
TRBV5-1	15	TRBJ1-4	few	CASSLQMAGNEKLFF
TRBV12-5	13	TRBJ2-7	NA	CASGPDFNGEQYF
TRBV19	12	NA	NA	CASTDTGHEQYF
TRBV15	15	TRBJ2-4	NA	CATSRYGTALNIQYF
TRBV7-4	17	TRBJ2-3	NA	CASSLIGTSGNTDTQYF
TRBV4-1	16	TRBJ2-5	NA	CASSQVGLALQETQYF
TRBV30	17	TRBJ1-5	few	CAWSPPGAGDSNQPQHF
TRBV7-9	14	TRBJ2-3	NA	CASSERESTDTQYF
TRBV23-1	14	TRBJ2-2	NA	CAIRLRANTGELFF
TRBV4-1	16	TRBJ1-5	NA	CASSPVPGAGNQPQHF
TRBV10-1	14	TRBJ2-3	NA	CASRDTGGGGTQYF
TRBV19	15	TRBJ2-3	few	CASSAMAGLTDTQYF
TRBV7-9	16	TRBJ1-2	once	CASSLDSGIFGYGYTF
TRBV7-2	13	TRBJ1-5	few	CASSPGMNQPQHF
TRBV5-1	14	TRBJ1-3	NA	CASSLAGPGNTIYF
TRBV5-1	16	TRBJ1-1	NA	CASRITIARGGTEAFF
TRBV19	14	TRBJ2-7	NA	CASSIDRGRYEQYF
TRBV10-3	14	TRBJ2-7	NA	CAARGGLGNYEQYF
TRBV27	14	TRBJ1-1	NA	CASSPTGRNTEAFF
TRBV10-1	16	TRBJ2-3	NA	CASSEETSGRTDTQYF
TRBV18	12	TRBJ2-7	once	CASSQQGNEQYF
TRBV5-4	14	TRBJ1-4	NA	CASSLGGKGEKLFF
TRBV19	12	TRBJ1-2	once	CASSIDSYGYTF
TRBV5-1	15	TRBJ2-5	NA	CASSSQGVVQETQYF
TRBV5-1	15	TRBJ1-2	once	CASSLGSGTNYGYTF
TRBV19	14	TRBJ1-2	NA	CASSNQGQGYGHTF
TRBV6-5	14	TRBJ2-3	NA	CASSYSRGGDTQYF
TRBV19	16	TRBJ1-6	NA	CASSISQSSYNSPLHF
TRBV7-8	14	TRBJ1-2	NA	CASSLTFGGGGYTF
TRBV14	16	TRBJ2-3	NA	CASSQLRPTSADTQYF
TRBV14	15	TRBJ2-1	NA	CASSHTWSSYNEQFF
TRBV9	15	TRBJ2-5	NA	CASSPRAGGQLTQYF
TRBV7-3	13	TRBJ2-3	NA	CASSLTFGDTQYF
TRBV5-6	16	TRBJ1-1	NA	CASSLRTGTGNTEAFF
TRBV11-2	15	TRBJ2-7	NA	CASTPRSQGVNEQYF
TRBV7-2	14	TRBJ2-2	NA	CASSLGGSTGELFF
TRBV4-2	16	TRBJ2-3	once	CASSQGGTSSTDTQYF